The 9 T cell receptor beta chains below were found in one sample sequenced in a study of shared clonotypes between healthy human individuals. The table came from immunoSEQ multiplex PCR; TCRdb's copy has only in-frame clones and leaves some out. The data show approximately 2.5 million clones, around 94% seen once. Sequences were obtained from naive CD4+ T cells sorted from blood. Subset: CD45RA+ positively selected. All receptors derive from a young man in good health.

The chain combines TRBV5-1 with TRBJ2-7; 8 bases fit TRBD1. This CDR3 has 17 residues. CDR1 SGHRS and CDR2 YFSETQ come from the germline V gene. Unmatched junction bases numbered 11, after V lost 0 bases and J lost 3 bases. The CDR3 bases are TGCGCCAGCAGCTTGGGCGCCGGGACAGGTAACGGCTACGAGCAGTACTTC. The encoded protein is CASSLGAGTGNGYEQYF.

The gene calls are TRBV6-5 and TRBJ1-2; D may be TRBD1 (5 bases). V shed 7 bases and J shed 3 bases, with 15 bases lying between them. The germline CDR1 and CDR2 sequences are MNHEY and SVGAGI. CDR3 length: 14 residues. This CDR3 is CASNAEEGHYGYTF. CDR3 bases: TGTGCCAGCAATGCTGAGGAGGGGCACTATGGCTACACCTTC.

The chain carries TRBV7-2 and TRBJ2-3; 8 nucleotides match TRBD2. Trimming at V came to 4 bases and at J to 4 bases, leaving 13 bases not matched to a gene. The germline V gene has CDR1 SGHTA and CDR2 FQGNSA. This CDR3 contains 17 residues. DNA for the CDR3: TGTGCCAGCAGCTCCCCGACTCAAGCGGGAGAGTCAGATACGCAGTATTTT. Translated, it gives CASSSPTQAGESDTQYF. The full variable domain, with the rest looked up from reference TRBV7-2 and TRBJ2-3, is GAGVSQSPSNKVTEKGKDVELRCDPISGHTALYWYRQSLGQGLEFLIYFQGNSAPDKSGLPSDRFSAERTGGSVSTLTIQRTQQEDSAVYLCASSSPTQAGESDTQYFGPGTRLTVL.

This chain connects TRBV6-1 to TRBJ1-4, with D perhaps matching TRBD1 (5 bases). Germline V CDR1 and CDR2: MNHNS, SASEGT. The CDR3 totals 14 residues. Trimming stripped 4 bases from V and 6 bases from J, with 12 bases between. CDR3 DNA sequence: TGTGCCAGCAGTGTTCAGGGTGGGGATGAAAAACTGTTTTTT. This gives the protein CASSVQGGDEKLFF.

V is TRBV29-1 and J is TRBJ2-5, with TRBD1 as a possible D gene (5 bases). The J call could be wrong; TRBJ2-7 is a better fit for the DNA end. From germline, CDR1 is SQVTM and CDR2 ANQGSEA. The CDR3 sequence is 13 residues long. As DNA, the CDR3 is TGCAGCGTTGAGCAGGGTTTAGGCTACGAGCAGTACTTC. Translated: CSVEQGLGYEQYF.

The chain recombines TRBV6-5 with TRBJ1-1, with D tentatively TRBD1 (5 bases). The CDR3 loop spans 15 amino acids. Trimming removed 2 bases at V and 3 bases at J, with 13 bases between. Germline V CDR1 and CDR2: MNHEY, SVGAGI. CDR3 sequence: CASSYEVDTDTEAFF. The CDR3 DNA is TGTGCCAGCAGTTACGAGGTGGACACAGACACTGAAGCTTTCTTT.

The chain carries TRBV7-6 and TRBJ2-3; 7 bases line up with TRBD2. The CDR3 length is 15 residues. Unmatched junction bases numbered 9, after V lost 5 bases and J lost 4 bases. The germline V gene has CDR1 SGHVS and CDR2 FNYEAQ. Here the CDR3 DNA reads TGTGCCAGCAGCCGTTATGCGGGAGTGTCAGATACGCAGTATTTT. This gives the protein CASSRYAGVSDTQYF. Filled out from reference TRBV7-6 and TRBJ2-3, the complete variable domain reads GAGVSQSPRYKVTKRGQDVALRCDPISGHVSLYWYRQALGQGPEFLTYFNYEAQQDKSGLPNDRFSAERPEGSISTLTIQRTEQRDSAMYRCASSRYAGVSDTQYFGPGTRLTVL.

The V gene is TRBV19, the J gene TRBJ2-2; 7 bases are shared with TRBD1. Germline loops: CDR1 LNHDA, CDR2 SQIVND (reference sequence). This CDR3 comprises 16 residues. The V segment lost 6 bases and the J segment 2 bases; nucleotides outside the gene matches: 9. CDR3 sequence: CASRETGTANTGELFF. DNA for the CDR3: TGTGCCAGTAGAGAAACCGGGACAGCAAACACCGGGGAGCTGTTTTTT.

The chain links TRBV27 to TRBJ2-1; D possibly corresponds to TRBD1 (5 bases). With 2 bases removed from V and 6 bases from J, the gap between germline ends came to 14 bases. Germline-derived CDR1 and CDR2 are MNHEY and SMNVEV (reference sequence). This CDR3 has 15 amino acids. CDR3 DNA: TGTGCCAGCAGTTTAGCAGGGATGATCAGCAATGAGCAGTTCTTC. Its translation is CASSLAGMISNEQFF.